This T cell receptor (beta chain) was sequenced for a study of prognosis after radiotherapy for stage I lung cancer. Study in general: It was SBRT that served as radiotherapy, in 3 to 5 fractions with a biologically effective dose of at least 100 Gy.

From genomic DNA, TCR beta CDR3 was amplified by two-round multiplex PCR. The first round of PCR was done with primers that matched each TRBV and TRBJ gene. TCRdb fed the multiplex PCR reads into MiXCR, producing one record per CDR3 protein. The data contain about 51,000 distinct CDR3 sequences, over 30% of them seen just once; the ten biggest clones take up 9.2%. This clonotype was found many times. Germline V gene sequence: CDR1 MNHNS, CDR2 SASEGT. Trimming left V 5 bases short and J 6 bases short, with 12 bases between. The CDR3 contains 13 residues. The sample consisted of PBMCs, taken before or after stereotactic body radiation therapy (not recorded which). This sequence originates from a donor older than 45 with non-small cell lung cancer. This sequence joins TRBV6-1 and TRBJ2-3; D call uncertain. The CDR3 DNA reads as TGTGCCAGCAGTCCGACACCCTTGGATACGCAGTATTTT. This encodes CASSPTPLDTQYF.